This T cell receptor (beta chain) came from a study of T cell changes during pregnancy in multiple sclerosis. The CDR3 has 15 amino acids. V was shortened by 0 bases and J by 7 bases, with 12 bases between the two germline ends. CDR1 is LGHNA, CDR2 YSLEER, per germline. Measured with immunoSEQ multiplex PCR; TCRdb has only the in-frame clones, and not every one. Seen here are roughly 58,000 clones, 92% observed once, and the top ten hold about 0.15%. This clonotype was sampled from a female donor in good health, enrolled as a control in a pregnancy study. Sequenced material: CD4+ T cells from peripheral blood mononuclear cells, taken after pregnancy. The chain carries TRBV4-3 and TRBJ1-4; D is possibly TRBD1 (5 bases). The CDR3 DNA reads as TGCGCCAGCAGCCAAGATAGGCAGGGTTTTGAAAAACTGTTTTTT. Its protein product is CASSQDRQGFEKLFF.